This T cell receptor beta chain was found in a study of shared clonotypes between healthy human individuals. Under the authors' procedure: ImmunoSEQ yielded junction-only sequences lacking quality scores, so filtering differed. This table comes from immunoSEQ multiplex PCR, and its TCRdb copy is limited to in-frame clones, with some not included. V, J and clone size derive from that table, while D and trimming were established from the DNA sequence. The repertoire holds millions of clones, with around nine tenths as singletons. On this clone itself: Its antigen remains unidentified.

Both subsets, CD45RA+ naive and CD45RA-negative memory, were split from the CD4+ cells. General observations from the study: Sequencing depth was expected to affect clonotype sharing among donors.

Sequences were obtained from naive CD4+ T cells sorted from blood. Subset indicated: CD45RA+ positively selected. This receptor was identified in a man aged 18 to 29 in good health.

In nucleotides, the CDR3 is TGTGCCAGCAGCGATAGGGTGAATGAGCAGTTCTTC. It yields the protein CASSDRVNEQFF. The gene calls are TRBV9 and TRBJ2-1; D is uncertain. In germline, CDR1 is SGDLS, CDR2 YYNGEE. The V gene lost 3 bases and the J gene lost 7 bases, with 8 bases spanning the gap. CDR3 length: 12 residues.